The T cell receptor (beta chain) under discussion was sequenced for a study of cytomegalovirus exposure and HLA in healthy donors. General observations from the study: Versus the approximately 700-donor mean, an Asian-associated ancestry cluster reportedly showed fewer N-insertions in a later analysis. There were three CMV-associated chains whose specificity for CMV antigens was confirmed in vitro.

PCR involved 60 Vbeta and 13 Jbeta primers. Data came from immunoSEQ multiplex PCR; TCRdb stores just in-frame clones and leaves some out. The sample has about 94,000 clones, roughly 80% seen once. The CDR3 loop spans 15 amino acids. After removal of 3 bases from V and 11 bases from J, the junction contained 12 bases not matched to a gene. Germline CDR1 and CDR2: SGHRS and YFSETQ. With respect to this clone: The antigen is not known.

The sequencing sample was made of PBMCs. The source is a male donor in good health and CMV-seronegative. The chain employs TRBV5-1 and TRBJ1-1; 11 positions match TRBD1. CDR3 DNA sequence: TGCGCCAGCAGCTCCTGGACAGGGGGCAAGATGAAGGCTTTCTTT. Translation gives CASSSWTGGKMKAFF. The variable domain in full, with the rest retrieved from reference TRBV5-1 and TRBJ1-1, is KAGVTQTPRYLIKTRGQQVTLSCSPISGHRSVSWYQQTPGQGLQFLFEYFSETQRNKGNFPGRFSGRQFSNSRSEMNVSTLELGDSALYLCASSSWTGGKMKAFFGQGTRLTVV.